This T cell receptor beta chain was sequenced in a study of blood T cells in healthy people across ages. Total RNA, at least 5.5 micrograms per sample, came from PBMCs. This CDR3 has 13 amino acids. Trimming shortened V by 4 bases and J by 2 bases, and 9 bases separated the two germline ends. Germline V CDR1 and CDR2: MNHEY, SVGEGT. A second PCR, run for about 7 to 11 cycles, used a sample-barcoded 5' primer plus a J-beta primer mix. Every cDNA was tagged by a template-switch adaptor with 12 random nucleotides. In TCRdb, the 5' RACE reads were re-called with MiXCR into one record per CDR3 protein. The sample carries 750,000 to 950,000 distinct CDR3 sequences, 20% to 30% recorded once. This sample was also put to use in a study of T cells of mothers and their children. From that study: Unrelated pairs and related pairs have their TCR recombination output shaped similarly by thymic selection. There were no persistent microchimeric T cell clones detected.

The chain joins TRBV6-2 or TRBV6-3 to TRBJ2-7; D is ambiguous. The sequence was collected from a boy aged 5-17 years in good health. Sequencing input: blood. The DNA of the CDR3 is TGTGCCAGCAGTTTTGCACTTACCTACGAGCAGTACTTC. This sequence encodes CASSFALTYEQYF.